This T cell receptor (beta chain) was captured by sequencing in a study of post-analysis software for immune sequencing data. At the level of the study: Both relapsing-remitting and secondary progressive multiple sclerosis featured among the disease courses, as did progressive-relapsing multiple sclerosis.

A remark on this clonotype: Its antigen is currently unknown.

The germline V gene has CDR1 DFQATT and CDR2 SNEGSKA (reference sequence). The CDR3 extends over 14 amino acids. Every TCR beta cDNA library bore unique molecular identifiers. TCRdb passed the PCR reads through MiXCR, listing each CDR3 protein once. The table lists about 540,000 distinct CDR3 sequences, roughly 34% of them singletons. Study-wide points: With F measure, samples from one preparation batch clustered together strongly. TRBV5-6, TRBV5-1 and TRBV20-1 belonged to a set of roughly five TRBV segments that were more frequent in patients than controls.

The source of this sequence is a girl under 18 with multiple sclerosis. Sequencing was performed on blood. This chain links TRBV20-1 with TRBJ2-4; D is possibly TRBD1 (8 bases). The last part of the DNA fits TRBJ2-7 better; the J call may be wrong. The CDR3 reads CSAGTGGAGYEQYF. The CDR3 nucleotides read TGCAGTGCTGGCACAGGGGGGGCGGGCTACGAGCAGTACTTC.